One T cell receptor (beta chain) is described in this entry. Its cognate antigen is unknown. Only patients with CD8+CD57+ cell expansion on flow cytometry were chosen for sequencing. The blood sampling took place in patients who had so far received no therapy. This sample was taken from a study of CD8+CD57+ T cells in acquired aplastic anemia. V was clipped by 4 bases and J by 0 bases; unmatched bases: 4. Germline assignment: CDR1 SGDLS and CDR2 YYNGEE. The CDR3 sequence is 16 residues long. Study results and caveats: Between the patient and control groups, CD8+ Simpson's diversity did not differ significantly. The same twenty-nine CD8+ CDR3 sequences occurred in patients and in controls.

Investigators profiled TCR beta VDJ and CDR3 from genomic DNA template. TCRdb recomputed calls from the reads with MiXCR, one row per CDR3 protein. The data contain fewer than 250,000 distinct CDR3 sequences, approximately 45% of them singletons. Material for sequencing was sorted CD4+, CD8+, or CD8+CD57+ T cells (not recorded which) from PBMCs. This chain joins TRBV9 and TRBJ2-3, with 11 bases lining up with TRBD2. The clonotype comes from a human donor with aplastic anemia. The CDR3 region has the DNA TGTGCCAGCAGCCCACGACTAGCGGGAAGCACAGATACGCAGTATTTT. This codes for CASSPRLAGSTDTQYF.